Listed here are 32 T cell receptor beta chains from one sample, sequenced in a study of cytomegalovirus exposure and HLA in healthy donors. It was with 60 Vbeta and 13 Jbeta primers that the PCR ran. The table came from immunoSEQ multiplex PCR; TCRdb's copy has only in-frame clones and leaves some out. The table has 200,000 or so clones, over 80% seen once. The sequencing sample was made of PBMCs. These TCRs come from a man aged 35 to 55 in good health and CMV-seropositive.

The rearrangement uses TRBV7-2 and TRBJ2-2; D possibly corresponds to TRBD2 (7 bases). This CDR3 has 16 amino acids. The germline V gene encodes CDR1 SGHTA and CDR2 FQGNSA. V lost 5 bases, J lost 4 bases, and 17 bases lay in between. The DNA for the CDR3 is TGTGCCAGCAGCCAAAACGGGGGGCTGGTCACCGGGGAGCTGTTTTTT. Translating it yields CASSQNGGLVTGELFF.

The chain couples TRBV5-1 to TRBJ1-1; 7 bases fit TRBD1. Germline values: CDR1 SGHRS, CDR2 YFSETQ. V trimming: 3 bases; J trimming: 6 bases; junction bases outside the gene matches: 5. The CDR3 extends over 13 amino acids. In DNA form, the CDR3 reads TGCGCCAGCAGCTCAGGGGGTTTCTCTGAAGCTTTCTTT. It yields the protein CASSSGGFSEAFF.

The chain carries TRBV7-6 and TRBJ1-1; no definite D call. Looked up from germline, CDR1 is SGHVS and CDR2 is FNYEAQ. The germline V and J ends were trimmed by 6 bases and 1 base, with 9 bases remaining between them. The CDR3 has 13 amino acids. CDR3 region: CASSLSGNTEAFF. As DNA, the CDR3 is TGTGCCAGCAGTCTATCAGGGAACACTGAAGCTTTCTTT.

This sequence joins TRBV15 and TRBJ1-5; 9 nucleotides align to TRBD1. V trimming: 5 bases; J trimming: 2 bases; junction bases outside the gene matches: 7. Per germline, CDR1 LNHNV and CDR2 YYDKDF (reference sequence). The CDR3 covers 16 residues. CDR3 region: CATSGIQGAGNQPQHF. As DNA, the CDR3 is TGTGCCACCAGCGGGATACAGGGGGCTGGCAATCAGCCCCAGCATTTT. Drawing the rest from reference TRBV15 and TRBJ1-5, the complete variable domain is DAMVIQNPRYQVTQFGKPVTLSCSQTLNHNVMYWYQQKSSQAPKLLFHYYDKDFNNEADTPDNFQSRRPNTSFCFLDIRSPGLGDTAMYLCATSGIQGAGNQPQHFGDGTRLSIL.

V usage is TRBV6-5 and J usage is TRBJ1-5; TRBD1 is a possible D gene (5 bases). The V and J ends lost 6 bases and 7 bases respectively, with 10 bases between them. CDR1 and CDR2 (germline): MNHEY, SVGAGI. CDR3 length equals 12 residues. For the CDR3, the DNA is TGTGCCAGCAGATCTGGGGCCCAGCCCCAGCATTTT. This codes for CASRSGAQPQHF.

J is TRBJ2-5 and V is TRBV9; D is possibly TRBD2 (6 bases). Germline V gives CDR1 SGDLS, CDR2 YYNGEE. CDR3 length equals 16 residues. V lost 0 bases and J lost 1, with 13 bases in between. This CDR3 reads CASSVGEAAGQETQYF. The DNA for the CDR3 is TGTGCCAGCAGCGTAGGGGAGGCAGCGGGCCAAGAGACCCAGTACTTC.

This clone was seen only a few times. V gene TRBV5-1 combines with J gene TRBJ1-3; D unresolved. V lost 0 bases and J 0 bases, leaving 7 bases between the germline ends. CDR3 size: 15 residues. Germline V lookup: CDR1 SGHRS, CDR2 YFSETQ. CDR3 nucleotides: TGCGCCAGCAGCTTGGGGTACAACTCTGGAAACACCATATATTTT. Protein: CASSLGYNSGNTIYF.

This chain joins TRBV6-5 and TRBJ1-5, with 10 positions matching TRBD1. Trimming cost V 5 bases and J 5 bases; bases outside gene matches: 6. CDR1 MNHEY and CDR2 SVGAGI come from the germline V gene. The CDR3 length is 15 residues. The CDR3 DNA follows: TGTGCCAGCAGTCTCGACAGGGGGCGGGATCAGCCCCAGCATTTT. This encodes CASSLDRGRDQPQHF.

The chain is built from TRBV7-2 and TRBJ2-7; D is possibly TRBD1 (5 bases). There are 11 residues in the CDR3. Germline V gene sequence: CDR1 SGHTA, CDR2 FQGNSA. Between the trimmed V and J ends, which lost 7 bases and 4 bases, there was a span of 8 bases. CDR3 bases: TGTGCCAGCACCTCAGGGTACGAGCAGTACTTC. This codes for CASTSGYEQYF.

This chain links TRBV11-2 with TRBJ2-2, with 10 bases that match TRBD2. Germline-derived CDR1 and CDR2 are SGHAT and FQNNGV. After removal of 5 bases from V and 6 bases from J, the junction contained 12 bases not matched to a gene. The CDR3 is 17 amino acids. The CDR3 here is CASSDPSGGPRPGELFF. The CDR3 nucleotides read TGTGCCAGCAGCGACCCTAGCGGGGGCCCACGGCCCGGGGAGCTGTTTTTT.

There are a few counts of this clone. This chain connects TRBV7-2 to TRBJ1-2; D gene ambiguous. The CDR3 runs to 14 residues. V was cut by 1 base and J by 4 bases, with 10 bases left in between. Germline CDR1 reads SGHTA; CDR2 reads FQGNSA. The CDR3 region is CASSLEIGGYGYTF. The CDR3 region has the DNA TGTGCCAGCAGCTTAGAGATAGGAGGCTATGGCTACACCTTC.

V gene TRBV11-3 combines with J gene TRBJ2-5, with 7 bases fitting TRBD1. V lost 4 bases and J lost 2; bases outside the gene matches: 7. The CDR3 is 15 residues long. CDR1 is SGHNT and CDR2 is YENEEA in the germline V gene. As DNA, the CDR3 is TGTGCCAGCAGCTCAGGGACAGACTCTCAAGAGACCCAGTACTTC. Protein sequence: CASSSGTDSQETQYF.

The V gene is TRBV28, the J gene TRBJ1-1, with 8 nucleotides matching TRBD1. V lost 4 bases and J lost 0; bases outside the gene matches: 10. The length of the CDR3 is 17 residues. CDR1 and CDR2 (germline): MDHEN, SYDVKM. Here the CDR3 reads CASSSPGTGQMNTEAFF. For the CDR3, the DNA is TGTGCCAGCAGTTCGCCCGGGACAGGACAGATGAACACTGAAGCTTTCTTT.

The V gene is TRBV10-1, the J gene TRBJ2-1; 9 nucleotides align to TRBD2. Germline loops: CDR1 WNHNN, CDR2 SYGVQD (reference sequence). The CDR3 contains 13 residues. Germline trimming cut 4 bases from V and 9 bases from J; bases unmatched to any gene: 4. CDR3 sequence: CASSGGGVVEQFF. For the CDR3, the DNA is TGCGCCAGCAGTGGCGGGGGGGTGGTTGAGCAGTTCTTC.

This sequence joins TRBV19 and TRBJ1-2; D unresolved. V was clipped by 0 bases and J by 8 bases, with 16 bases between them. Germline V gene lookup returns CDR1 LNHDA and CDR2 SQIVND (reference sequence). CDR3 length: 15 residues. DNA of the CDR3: TGTGCCAGTAGTATAGACGCCGGTGGGAGTAGCGGCTACACCTTC. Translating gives CASSIDAGGSSGYTF.

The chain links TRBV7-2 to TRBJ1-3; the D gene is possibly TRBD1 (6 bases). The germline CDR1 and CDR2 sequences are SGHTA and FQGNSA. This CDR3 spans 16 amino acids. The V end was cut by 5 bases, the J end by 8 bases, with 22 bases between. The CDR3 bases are TGTGCCAGCAGCGCCCTCCCCGGGACACCAAGGGACACCATATATTTT. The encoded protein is CASSALPGTPRDTIYF.

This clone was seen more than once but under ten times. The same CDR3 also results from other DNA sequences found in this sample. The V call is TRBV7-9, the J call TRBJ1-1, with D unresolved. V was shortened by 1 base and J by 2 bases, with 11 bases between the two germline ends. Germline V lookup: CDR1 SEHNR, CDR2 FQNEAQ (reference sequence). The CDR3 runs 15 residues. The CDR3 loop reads CASSLVSGKNTEAFF. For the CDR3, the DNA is TGTGCCAGCAGCTTAGTATCCGGGAAAAACACTGAAGCTTTCTTT. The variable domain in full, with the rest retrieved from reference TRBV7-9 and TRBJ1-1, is DTGVSQNPRHKITKRGQNVTFRCDPISEHNRLYWYRQTLGQGPEFLTYFQNEAQLEKSRLLSDRFSAERPKGSFSTLEIQRTEQGDSAMYLCASSLVSGKNTEAFFGQGTRLTVV.

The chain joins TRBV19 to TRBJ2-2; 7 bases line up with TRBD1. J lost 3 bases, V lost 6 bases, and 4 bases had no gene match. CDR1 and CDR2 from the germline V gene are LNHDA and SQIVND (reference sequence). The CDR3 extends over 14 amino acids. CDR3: CASSRGSDTGELFF. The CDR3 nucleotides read TGTGCCAGTAGCAGGGGGTCGGACACCGGGGAGCTGTTTTTT.

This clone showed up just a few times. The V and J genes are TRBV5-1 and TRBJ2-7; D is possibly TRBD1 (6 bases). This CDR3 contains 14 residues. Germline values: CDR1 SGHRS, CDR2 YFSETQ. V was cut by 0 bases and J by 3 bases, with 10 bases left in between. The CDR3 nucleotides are TGCGCCAGCAGCTTGGTTTCAGGGGACTACGAGCAGTACTTC. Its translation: CASSLVSGDYEQYF.

Written as DNA, the CDR3 is TGTGCCAGCAGCTCCACCGAGGCGACAGCCGTCCGAGGCTACACCTTC. Its translation: CASSSTEATAVRGYTF. J is TRBJ1-2 and V is TRBV13; D may be TRBD1 (5 bases). Germline values: CDR1 PRHDT, CDR2 FYEKMQ (reference sequence). The length of the CDR3 is 16 residues. With 4 bases removed from V and 8 bases from J, the gap between germline ends came to 23 bases.

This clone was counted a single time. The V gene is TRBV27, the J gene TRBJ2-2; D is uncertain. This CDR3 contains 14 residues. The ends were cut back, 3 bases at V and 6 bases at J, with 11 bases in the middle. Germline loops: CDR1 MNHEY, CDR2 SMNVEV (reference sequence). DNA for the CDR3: TGTGCCAGCAGTTTGGTCCGGGTACCCGGGGAGCTGTTTTTT. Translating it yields CASSLVRVPGELFF.

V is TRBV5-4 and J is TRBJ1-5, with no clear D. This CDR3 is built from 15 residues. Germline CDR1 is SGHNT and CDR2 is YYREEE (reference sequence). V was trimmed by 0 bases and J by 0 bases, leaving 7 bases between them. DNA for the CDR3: TGTGCCAGCAGCTTGGAGCCATATAGCAATCAGCCCCAGCATTTT. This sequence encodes CASSLEPYSNQPQHF. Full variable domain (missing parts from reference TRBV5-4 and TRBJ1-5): ETGVTQSPTHLIKTRGQQVTLRCSSQSGHNTVSWYQQALGQGPQFIFQYYREEENGRGNFPPRFSGLQFPNYSSELNVNALELDDSALYLCASSLEPYSNQPQHFGDGTRLSIL.

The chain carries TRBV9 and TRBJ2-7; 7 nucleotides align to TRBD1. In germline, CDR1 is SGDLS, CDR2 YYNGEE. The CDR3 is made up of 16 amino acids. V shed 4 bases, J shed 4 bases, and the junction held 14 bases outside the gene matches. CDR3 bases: TGTGCCAGCAGCACCCCCGGGACAGTATTTTCTTACGAGCAGTACTTC. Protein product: CASSTPGTVFSYEQYF.

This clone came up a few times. The CDR3 nucleotides read TGTGCCAGCAGGCCTACAGGGGATGCTGGCTACACCTTC. It is translated as CASRPTGDAGYTF. The chain joins TRBV6-5 to TRBJ1-2, with 7 bases lining up with TRBD1. Losses at the gene ends were 6 bases for V and 7 bases for J; bases not matched to a gene: 8. The germline CDR1 and CDR2 sequences are MNHEY and SVGAGI. This CDR3 comprises 13 residues.

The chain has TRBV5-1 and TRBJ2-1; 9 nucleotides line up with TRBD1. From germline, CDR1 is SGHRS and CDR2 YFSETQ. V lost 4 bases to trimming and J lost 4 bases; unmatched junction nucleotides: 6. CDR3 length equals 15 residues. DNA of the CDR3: TGCGCCAGCAGCGACAGACAGGGGGTTTACAATGAGCAGTTCTTC. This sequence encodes CASSDRQGVYNEQFF.

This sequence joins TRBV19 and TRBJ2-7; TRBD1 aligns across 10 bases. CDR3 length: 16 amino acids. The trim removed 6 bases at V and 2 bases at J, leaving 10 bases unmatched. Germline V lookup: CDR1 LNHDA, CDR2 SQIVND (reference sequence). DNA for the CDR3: TGTGCCAGTAGAGAGAGGGACAGGGGTTTTCCCTACGAGCAGTACTTC. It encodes CASRERDRGFPYEQYF.

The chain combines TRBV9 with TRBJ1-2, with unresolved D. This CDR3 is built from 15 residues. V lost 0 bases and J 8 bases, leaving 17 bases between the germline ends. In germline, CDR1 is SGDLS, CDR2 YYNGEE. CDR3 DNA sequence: TGTGCCAGCAGCGTAGAGGTCATGGGGTCGGGGGGCTACACCTTC. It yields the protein CASSVEVMGSGGYTF.

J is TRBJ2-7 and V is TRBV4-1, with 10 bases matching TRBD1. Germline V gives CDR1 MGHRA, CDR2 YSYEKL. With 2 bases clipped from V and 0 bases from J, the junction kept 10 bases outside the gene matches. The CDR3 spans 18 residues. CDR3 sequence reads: CASSQLIRRTGGSYEQYF. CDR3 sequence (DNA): TGCGCCAGCAGCCAACTCATACGGAGGACAGGGGGCTCCTACGAGCAGTACTTC.

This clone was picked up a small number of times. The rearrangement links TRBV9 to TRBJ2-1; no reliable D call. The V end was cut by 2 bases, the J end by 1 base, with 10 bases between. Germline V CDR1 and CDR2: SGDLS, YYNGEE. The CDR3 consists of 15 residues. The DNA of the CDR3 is TGTGCCAGCAGCGTTACAGAACGGTCCTACAATGAGCAGTTCTTC. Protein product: CASSVTERSYNEQFF.

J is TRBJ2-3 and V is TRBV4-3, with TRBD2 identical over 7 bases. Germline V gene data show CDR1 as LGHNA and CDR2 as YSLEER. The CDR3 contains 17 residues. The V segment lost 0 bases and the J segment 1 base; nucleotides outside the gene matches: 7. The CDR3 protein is CASSQDLTGLGTDTQYF. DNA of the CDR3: TGCGCCAGCAGCCAAGATCTAACAGGACTAGGCACAGATACGCAGTATTTT.

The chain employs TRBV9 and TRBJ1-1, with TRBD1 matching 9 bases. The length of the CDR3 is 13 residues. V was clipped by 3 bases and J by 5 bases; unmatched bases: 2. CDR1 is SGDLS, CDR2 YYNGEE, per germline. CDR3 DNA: TGTGCCAGCAGCGAGACAGGGGGGACTGAAGCTTTCTTT. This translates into CASSETGGTEAFF.

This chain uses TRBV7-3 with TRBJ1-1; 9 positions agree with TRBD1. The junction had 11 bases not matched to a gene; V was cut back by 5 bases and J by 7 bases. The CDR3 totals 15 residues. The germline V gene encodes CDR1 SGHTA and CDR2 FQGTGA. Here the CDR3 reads CASSQSGTGRGEAFF. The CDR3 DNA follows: TGTGCCAGCAGCCAATCGGGGACAGGGCGGGGTGAAGCTTTCTTT.